This T cell receptor (beta chain) stems from a study of chemoradiotherapy in HPV16-positive cancers. Data came from immunoSEQ multiplex PCR; TCRdb stores just in-frame clones and leaves some out. Of 12,000 or so clones listed, roughly 89% were seen once; the top ten hold roughly 2.6%. This clonotype originated in a human donor with HPV-associated anogenital cancer. This material was obtained from a patient who underwent chemoradiotherapy.

This chain's CDR3 is CASSEYGGPSYEQYF. In DNA, the CDR3 is TGTGCCAGCAGTGAATATGGGGGGCCTTCCTACGAGCAGTACTTC. The chain couples TRBV2 to TRBJ2-7, with D possibly being TRBD1 or TRBD2 (6 bases each). This CDR3 region has 15 residues. V was cut by 2 bases and J by 1 base, with 12 bases left in between. Per the germline V gene, CDR1 is SNHLY and CDR2 is FYNNEI.